These 27 T cell receptor beta chains share one sample of origin, sequenced in a study of breast tumors, draining lymph nodes, adjacent tissues. The lymph nodes were axillary draining lymph nodes from breast cancer patients. TCRdb passed the multiplex PCR reads through MiXCR, listing each CDR3 protein once. The sample consists of 80,000 to 130,000 distinct CDR3 sequences, 21% of them appearing once. The sequencing sample was made of axillary lymph node tissue. The origin of the receptors is a female donor with breast cancer. Some clones in this sample may be carry-over from other donors' samples.

This clonotype was seen more than once but under ten times. This chain uses TRBV5-5 with TRBJ1-2, with a tentative D call TRBD1 (5 bases). The CDR3 is 16 residues long. Germline CDR1 SGHKS, CDR2 YYEKEE (reference sequence). V lost 5 bases and J 5 bases, leaving 22 bases between the germline ends. CDR3 DNA sequence: TGTGCCAGCAGATTGAATATGGGCAGACAGTATTATGGCTACACCTTC. This encodes CASRLNMGRQYYGYTF. Variable domain in full (rest from reference TRBV5-5 and TRBJ1-2): DAGVTQSPTHLIKTRGQQVTLRCSPISGHKSVSWYQQVLGQGPQFIFQYYEKEERGRGNFPDRFSARQFPNYSSELNVNALLLGDSALYLCASRLNMGRQYYGYTFGSGTRLTVV.

This clonotype was counted ten times or more. The rearrangement joins TRBV19 to TRBJ2-2; D is undetermined. CDR1 is LNHDA, CDR2 SQIVND, per germline (reference sequence). CDR3 length equals 14 residues. Trimming left V 1 base short and J 3 bases short, with 6 bases between. The CDR3 DNA follows: TGTGCCAGTAGTATAGCGCAGGACACCGGGGAGCTGTTTTTT. Translation: CASSIAQDTGELFF.

This clonotype was counted ten times or more. The V call is TRBV5-1, the J call TRBJ1-6, with 7 bases lining up with TRBD1. The CDR3 has 13 residues. The germline V gene has CDR1 SGHRS and CDR2 YFSETQ. The V gene end was trimmed by 5 bases and the J gene end by 7 bases; junction bases not matched to a gene: 3. CDR3 amino acids: CASRPTGNSPLHF. The CDR3, as DNA: TGCGCCAGCAGGCCGACAGGGAATTCACCCCTCCACTTT.

At least ten counts were recorded for this clonotype. The chain is built from TRBV14 and TRBJ2-3, with TRBD2 identical over 7 bases. Germline V lookup: CDR1 SGHDN, CDR2 FVKESK. Germline trimming cut 1 base from V and 3 bases from J; bases unmatched to any gene: 13. CDR3 size: 18 residues. Here the CDR3 DNA reads TGTGCCAGCAGCCAAGGTGGAAGCGGGGTACGCCTGACAGATACGCAGTATTTT. Its translation is CASSQGGSGVRLTDTQYF.

In its sample, this clonotype was seen many times. The CDR3, as DNA: TGTGCCAGCAGTTACCCGGGACTAGCGTGTTTGGAGACCCAGTACTTC. Protein: CASSYPGLACLETQYF. This sequence joins TRBV6-5 and TRBJ2-5, with TRBD2 identical over 10 bases. The CDR3 spans 16 residues. The germline CDR1 and CDR2 sequences are MNHEY and SVGAGI. V dropped 2 bases and J dropped 5; count of bases not matched to a gene: 8.

On this clonotype itself: At one end the junction does not follow the germline gene, possibly because of a read error. The chain combines TRBV4-1 with TRBJ1-2; no definite D call. Germline V CDR1 and CDR2: MGHRA, YSYEKL. The CDR3 covers 16 residues. CDR3: CASSPLPAPSNYGYIF. The CDR3 region has the DNA TGCGCCAGCAGCCCCCTCCCGGCCCCGAGTAACTATGGCTACATCTTC.

A word on this clonotype: A read error may be the cause here, since a much bigger clone is one base away. The rearrangement links TRBV12-3 or TRBV12-4 to TRBJ2-2, with D perhaps matching TRBD1 (6 bases). The CDR3 spans 14 residues. The V end lost 4 bases, the J end lost 4 bases, and 10 bases lay between the germline ends. The CDR3 DNA follows: TGTGCCAGCAGTTGGGACACCCTCACCGGGGAGCTGTTTTTT. Translation gives CASSWDTLTGELFF.

Many counts were recorded for this clonotype. The chain combines TRBV2 with TRBJ1-2; unclear D gene. The CDR3 sequence is 14 residues long. CDR1 is SNHLY, CDR2 FYNNEI, per germline. V lost 1 base and J 2 bases, leaving 8 bases between the germline ends. CDR3 coding DNA: TGTGCCAGCAGTGAAGAGACGGCGAACTATGGCTACACCTTC. This codes for CASSEETANYGYTF.

This clonotype was detected a few times. The V call is TRBV3-1, the J call TRBJ2-1; D call uncertain. The V gene's germline CDR1 is LGHDT and CDR2 YNNKEL (reference sequence). The germline V and J ends were trimmed by 1 base and 7 bases, with 11 bases remaining between them. This CDR3 is 14 amino acids long. CDR3 loop: CASSQAFSLNEQFF. The CDR3 DNA reads as TGTGCCAGCAGCCAAGCGTTTAGCTTGAATGAGCAGTTCTTC.

This clonotype occurred many times. CDR3 DNA sequence: TGTGCCAGCAGCGCGCGCTCTGGAAACACCATATATTTT. Translation: CASSARSGNTIYF. The chain has TRBV5-4 and TRBJ1-3; D not resolved. CDR3 length: 13 residues. V dropped 4 bases and J dropped 0 bases, with 5 bases sitting between them. The germline CDR1 and CDR2 sequences are SGHNT and YYREEE (reference sequence).

This clonotype appeared many times. The chain uses TRBV19 and TRBJ2-7; TRBD2 matches at 10 bases. V shed 5 bases, J shed 3 bases, and the junction held 7 bases outside the gene matches. The CDR3 is 15 amino acids. Germline V CDR1 and CDR2: LNHDA, SQIVND (reference sequence). CDR3 loop: CASSPSGRGYYEQYF. In nucleotides, the CDR3 is TGTGCCAGTAGTCCCAGCGGGAGGGGCTACTACGAGCAGTACTTC.

The V call is TRBV28, the J call TRBJ1-5; tentatively, D is TRBD1 (5 bases). This CDR3 has 13 residues. Trimming shortened V by 7 bases and J by 5 bases, and 12 bases separated the two germline ends. Germline V gives CDR1 MDHEN, CDR2 SYDVKM. The CDR3 nucleotides read TGTGCCAGCACTCCCAGGGCTTATCAGCCCCAGCATTTT. It encodes CASTPRAYQPQHF.

The chain uses TRBV6-2 or TRBV6-3 and TRBJ2-3, with D possibly being TRBD1 (5 bases). V was trimmed by 2 bases and J by 2 bases, leaving 8 bases between them. CDR1 and CDR2 (germline): MNHEY, SVGEGT. CDR3 length equals 14 residues. The CDR3 here is CASSYTGYTDTQYF. CDR3 bases: TGTGCCAGCAGTTACACAGGATACACAGATACGCAGTATTTT.

This clonotype occurred many times. The V call is TRBV20-1, the J call TRBJ2-3; TRBD2 matches at 13 bases. The CDR3 is made up of 16 amino acids. Germline V lookup: CDR1 DFQATT, CDR2 SNEGSKA (reference sequence). J lost 1 base, V lost 6 bases, and 7 bases had no gene match. CDR3 bases: TGCAGTGCGGCACGGACTAGCGGGGGAGGCACAGATACGCAGTATTTT. Its translation: CSAARTSGGGTDTQYF.

Note on this clonotype: Given a much more abundant clone one base away, this may be a read error. The rearrangement links TRBV11-2 to TRBJ1-6; 7 nucleotides align to TRBD1. V shed 1 base, J shed 8 bases, and the junction held 2 bases outside the gene matches. Germline V gives CDR1 SGHAT, CDR2 FQNNGV. The CDR3 runs to 14 residues. CDR3 DNA: TGTGCCAGCAGCTTAGGACAGGGAGATTCACCCCTCCACTTT. It is translated as CASSLGQGDSPLHF.

This clonotype was observed many times. The chain links TRBV5-8 to TRBJ1-6; 8 bases are shared with TRBD1. J gave up 10 bases and V 10 bases, and 13 bases lay outside the gene matches. This CDR3 has 14 amino acids. Germline values: CDR1 SGHTS, CDR2 YDEGEE. CDR3 DNA: TGTGCCGCCCAAACCGGACAGGGCGGATCACCCCTCCACTTT. Its translation is CAAQTGQGGSPLHF.

This clonotype was seen ten or more times. The V call is TRBV5-1, the J call TRBJ2-5, with 8 bases that match TRBD2. The CDR3 is 15 amino acids. Germline V CDR1 and CDR2: SGHRS, YFSETQ. With 2 bases clipped from V and 5 bases from J, the junction kept 8 bases outside the gene matches. The CDR3 DNA is TGCGCCAGCAGCTTATTAGGGACTAGGGATGAGACCCAGTACTTC. Translating it yields CASSLLGTRDETQYF.

In this sample, this clonotype turned up a few times. The conserved closing phenylalanine or tryptophan is absent in this CDR3, likely reflecting a read error. The DNA is left out, because the CDR3 cannot be placed on it with certainty; the CDR3 is given as TCRdb lists it. The V and J genes are TRBV4-1 and TRBJ2-7; TRBD2 is the table's D call, not checked against the DNA. CDR1 and CDR2 from the germline V gene are MGHRA and YSYEKL. The CDR3 comprises 9 residues, both ends counted. CDR3 residues: CASSPGLAG.

This clonotype was picked up many times. The CDR3: CATSSGRTVGSRLDEQYF. CDR3 bases: TGTGCCACCAGCAGCGGAAGGACGGTCGGGTCCCGTTTGGACGAGCAGTACTTC. The chain uses TRBV15 and TRBJ2-7; D unclear. CDR1 and CDR2 from the germline V gene are LNHNV and YYDKDF (reference sequence). V lost 3 bases to trimming and J lost 5 bases, with 26 bases between them. This CDR3 is 18 amino acids long.

This clonotype has just a few counts. CDR3 amino acids: CASSSPSGSIHNEQFF. CDR3 coding DNA: TGTGCCAGCAGTTCCCCAAGCGGGAGTATACACAATGAGCAGTTCTTC. The chain joins TRBV28 to TRBJ2-1, with 8 positions matching TRBD2. Germline V gene lookup returns CDR1 MDHEN and CDR2 SYDVKM. CDR3 length equals 16 residues. After removal of 4 bases from V and 5 bases from J, the junction contained 10 bases not matched to a gene.

Comment on this clonotype: A much larger clonotype is one base distant, so this may be a read error. The chain links TRBV20-1 to TRBJ1-5; TRBD1 matches 9 bases. Germline CDR1 and CDR2: DFQATT and SNEGSKA (reference sequence). V gave up 7 bases and J gave up 7 bases; unmatched junction bases: 11. This CDR3 contains 14 residues. The CDR3 loop is CSVSPGQGGQPQHF. The CDR3 DNA follows: TGCAGTGTTAGTCCGGGACAGGGTGGACAGCCCCAGCATTTT.

This chain links TRBV5-1 with TRBJ1-4; TRBD1 aligns across 7 bases. Germline trimming cut 2 bases from V and 4 bases from J; bases unmatched to any gene: 14. This CDR3 spans 18 amino acids. Germline-derived CDR1 and CDR2 are SGHRS and YFSETQ. The CDR3 sequence: CASSFTGTVSRNNEKLFF. The CDR3 bases are TGCGCCAGCAGCTTCACCGGGACAGTAAGCCGAAATAATGAAAAACTGTTTTTT. Based on the CDR3 plus reference TRBV5-1 and TRBJ1-4, the full variable domain is KAGVTQTPRYLIKTRGQQVTLSCSPISGHRSVSWYQQTPGQGLQFLFEYFSETQRNKGNFPGRFSGRQFSNSRSEMNVSTLELGDSALYLCASSFTGTVSRNNEKLFFGSGTQLSVL.

This clonotype has a count of ten or more. The chain is built from TRBV14 and TRBJ2-5; 7 bases are a match to TRBD2. Germline CDR1 reads SGHDN; CDR2 reads FVKESK. V shed 0 bases and J 6 bases; nucleotides not matched to a gene: 10. The CDR3 sequence is 16 residues long. The CDR3 loop reads CASSQDRGGSRKTQYF. CDR3 bases: TGTGCCAGCAGCCAAGATCGTGGCGGGAGTCGGAAGACCCAGTACTTC.

There are many counts of this clonotype. This rearrangement joins TRBV5-4 to TRBJ2-1; perhaps TRBD2 as D (5 bases). Germline CDR1 and CDR2: SGHNT and YYREEE (reference sequence). The CDR3 length is 18 residues. Trimming took 0 bases from V and 1 from J, leaving 17 bases between them. CDR3 in amino acids: CASSLARTSDSSYNEQFF. Here the CDR3 DNA reads TGTGCCAGCAGCTTGGCACGGACTTCCGATTCATCCTACAATGAGCAGTTCTTC.

This clonotype has a count of ten or more. The chain has TRBV2 and TRBJ1-5; 11 positions agree with TRBD1. The CDR3 loop spans 18 amino acids. Germline CDR1 SNHLY, CDR2 FYNNEI. The ends lost 5 bases at V and 1 base at J; junction bases unmatched: 10. CDR3 DNA sequence: TGTGCCAGCAGTACCGGGACAGGGGGGATGTTGAGCAATCAGCCCCAGCATTTT. Residues: CASSTGTGGMLSNQPQHF.

This clonotype was observed at least ten times. J is TRBJ2-5 and V is TRBV6-9; the match to TRBD1 covers 7 bases. The CDR3 loop spans 16 amino acids. The V gene's germline CDR1 is MNHGY and CDR2 SVAAGI. After removal of 2 bases from V and 1 base from J, the junction contained 7 bases not matched to a gene. CDR3 protein: CASSYGDSRLQETQYF. CDR3 nucleotides: TGTGCCAGCAGTTATGGGGACAGCCGACTCCAAGAGACCCAGTACTTC.

This clonotype was counted many times. The chain links TRBV5-1 to TRBJ1-5; TRBD1 matches 7 bases. The CDR3 length is 17 residues. Germline lookup yields CDR1 SGHRS and CDR2 YFSETQ. Trimming removed 2 bases from V and 0 bases from J; junction bases left unmatched: 8. Here the CDR3 DNA reads TGCGCCAGCAGCTTAGGACAGGCCCAGGATAGCAATCAGCCCCAGCATTTT. This gives the protein CASSLGQAQDSNQPQHF.